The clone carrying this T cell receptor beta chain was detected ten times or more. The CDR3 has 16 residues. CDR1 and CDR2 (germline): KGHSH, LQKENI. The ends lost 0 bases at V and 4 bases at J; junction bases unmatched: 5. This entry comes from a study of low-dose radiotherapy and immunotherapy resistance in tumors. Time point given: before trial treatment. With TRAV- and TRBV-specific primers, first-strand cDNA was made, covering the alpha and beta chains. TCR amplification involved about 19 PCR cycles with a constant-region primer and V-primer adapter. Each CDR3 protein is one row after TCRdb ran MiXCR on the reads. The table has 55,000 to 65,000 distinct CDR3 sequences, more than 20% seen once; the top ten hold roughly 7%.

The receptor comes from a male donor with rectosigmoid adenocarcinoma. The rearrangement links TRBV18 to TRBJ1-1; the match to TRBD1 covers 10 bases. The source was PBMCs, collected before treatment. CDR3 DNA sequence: TGTGCCAGCTCACCACCGGGACAGGGGATGAGCACTGAAGCTTTCTTT. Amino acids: CASSPPGQGMSTEAFF.